This TCR beta chain was profiled in a study of blood T cell repertoires in COVID-19. Across the whole study: Italy, Spain and the United States were the sources of the convalescent and acute COVID-19 samples. The analysed material was cDNA or gDNA that came from T cells, B-cell-depleted T cells, or PBMCs.

Per the authors' pipeline: Reference gene primer amplification in the assay estimated nucleated cell counts. The data were produced by immunoSEQ multiplex PCR, yet TCRdb's version contains in-frame clones alone and is incomplete. V, J and clone size were drawn from that table, and D and trimming were deduced from the DNA. The table has 45,000 to 60,000 clones, approximately 84% seen once. The CDR3 loop spans 13 amino acids. Trimming shortened V by 0 bases and J by 10 bases, and 13 bases separated the two germline ends. Per the germline V gene, CDR1 is GTSNPN and CDR2 is SVGIG (reference sequence). Seattle participants joined during active infection and were tracked over time.

This chain joins TRBV30 and TRBJ2-1; D might be TRBD2 (6 bases). The receptor was isolated from a man at least 80 years old with COVID-19, enrolled during active disease. Sequenced material: peripheral blood. The CDR3 DNA is TGTGCCTGGAGTGTAACTAGCAGCCTCGAGCAGTTCTTC. This sequence encodes CAWSVTSSLEQFF.